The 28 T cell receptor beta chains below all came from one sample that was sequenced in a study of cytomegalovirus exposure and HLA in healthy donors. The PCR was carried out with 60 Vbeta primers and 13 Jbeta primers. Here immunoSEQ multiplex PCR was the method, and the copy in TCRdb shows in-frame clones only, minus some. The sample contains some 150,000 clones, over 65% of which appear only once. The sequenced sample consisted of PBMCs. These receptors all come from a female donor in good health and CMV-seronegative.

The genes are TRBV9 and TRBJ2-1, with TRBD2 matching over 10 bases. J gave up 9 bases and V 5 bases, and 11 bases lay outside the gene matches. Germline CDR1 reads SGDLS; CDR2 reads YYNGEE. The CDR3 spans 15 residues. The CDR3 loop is CASRPSGSGAGEQFF. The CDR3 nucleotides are TGTGCCAGCAGACCTAGCGGGAGTGGGGCCGGTGAGCAGTTCTTC.

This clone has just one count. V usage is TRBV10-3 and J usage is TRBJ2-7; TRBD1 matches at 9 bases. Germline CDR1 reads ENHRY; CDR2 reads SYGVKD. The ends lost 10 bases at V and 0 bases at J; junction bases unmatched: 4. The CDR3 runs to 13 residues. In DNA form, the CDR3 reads TGTGCCACCGGACAGGGGAGCTCCTACGAGCAGTACTTC. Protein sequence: CATGQGSSYEQYF.

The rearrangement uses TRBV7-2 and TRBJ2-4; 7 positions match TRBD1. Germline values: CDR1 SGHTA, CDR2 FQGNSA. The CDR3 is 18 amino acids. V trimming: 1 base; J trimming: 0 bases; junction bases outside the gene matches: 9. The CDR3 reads CASSLEGQLGLAKNIQYF. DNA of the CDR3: TGTGCCAGCAGCTTAGAGGGACAGCTGGGGCTAGCCAAAAACATTCAGTACTTC.

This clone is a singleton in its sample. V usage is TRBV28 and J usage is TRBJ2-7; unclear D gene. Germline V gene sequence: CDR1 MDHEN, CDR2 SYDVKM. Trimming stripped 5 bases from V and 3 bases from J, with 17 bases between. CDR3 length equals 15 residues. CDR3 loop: CASSQRQNGLYEQYF. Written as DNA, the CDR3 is TGTGCCAGCAGTCAGAGACAAAATGGCCTCTACGAGCAGTACTTC. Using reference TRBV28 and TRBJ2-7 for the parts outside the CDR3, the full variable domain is DVKVTQSSRYLVKRTGEKVFLECVQDMDHENMFWYRQDPGLGLRLIYFSYDVKMKEKGDIPEGYSVSREKKERFSLILESASTNQTSMYLCASSQRQNGLYEQYFGPGTRLTVT.

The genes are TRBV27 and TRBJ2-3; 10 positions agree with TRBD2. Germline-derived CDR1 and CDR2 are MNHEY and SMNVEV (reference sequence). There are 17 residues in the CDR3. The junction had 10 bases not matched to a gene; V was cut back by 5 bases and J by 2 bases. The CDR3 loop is CASSPPLAGDFTDTQYF. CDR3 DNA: TGTGCCAGCAGTCCCCCCCTAGCGGGAGACTTCACAGATACGCAGTATTTT.

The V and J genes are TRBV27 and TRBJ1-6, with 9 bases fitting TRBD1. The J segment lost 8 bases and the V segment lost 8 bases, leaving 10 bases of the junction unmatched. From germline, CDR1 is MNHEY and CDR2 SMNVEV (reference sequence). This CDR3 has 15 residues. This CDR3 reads CASRPGQGFYSPLHF. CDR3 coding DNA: TGTGCCAGCCGTCCGGGACAGGGTTTTTATTCACCCCTCCACTTT.

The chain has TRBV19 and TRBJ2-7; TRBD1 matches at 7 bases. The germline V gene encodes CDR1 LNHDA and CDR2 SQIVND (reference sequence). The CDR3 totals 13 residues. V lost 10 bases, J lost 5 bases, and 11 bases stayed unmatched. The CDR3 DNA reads TGTGCCACGACAGGGATTACCCATGACGAGCAGTACTTC. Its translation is CATTGITHDEQYF.

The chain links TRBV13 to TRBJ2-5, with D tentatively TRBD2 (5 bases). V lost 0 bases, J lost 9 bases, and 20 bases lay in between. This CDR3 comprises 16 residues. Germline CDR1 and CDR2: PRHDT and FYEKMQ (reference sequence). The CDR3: CASSLGYGRGGGAQYF. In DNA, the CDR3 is TGTGCCAGCAGCTTAGGCTATGGACGGGGTGGCGGAGCCCAGTACTTC.

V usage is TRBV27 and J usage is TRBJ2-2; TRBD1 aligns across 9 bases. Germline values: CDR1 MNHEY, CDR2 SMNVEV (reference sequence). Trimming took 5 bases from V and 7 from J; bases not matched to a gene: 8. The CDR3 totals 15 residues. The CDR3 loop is CASSARQGVGGELFF. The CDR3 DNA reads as TGTGCCAGCAGTGCTCGACAGGGGGTAGGCGGGGAGCTGTTTTTT.

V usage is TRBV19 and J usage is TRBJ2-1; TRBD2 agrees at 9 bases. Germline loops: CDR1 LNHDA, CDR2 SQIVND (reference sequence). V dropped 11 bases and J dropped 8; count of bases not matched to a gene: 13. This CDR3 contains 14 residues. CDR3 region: CASNGGGRAYEQFF. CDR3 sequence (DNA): TGTGCCTCGAACGGGGGCGGGAGGGCCTATGAGCAGTTCTTC.

CDR3 in amino acids: CASSLGGAGLAGLGLLDEQYF. The CDR3 DNA reads as TGTGCCAGCAGTTTAGGGGGAGCGGGACTAGCGGGACTCGGATTGCTTGATGAGCAGTACTTC. The rearrangement joins TRBV28 to TRBJ2-7, with 13 bases aligning to TRBD2. This CDR3 is 21 amino acids long. Germline-derived CDR1 and CDR2 are MDHEN and SYDVKM. V trimming: 2 bases; J trimming: 7 bases; junction bases outside the gene matches: 23.

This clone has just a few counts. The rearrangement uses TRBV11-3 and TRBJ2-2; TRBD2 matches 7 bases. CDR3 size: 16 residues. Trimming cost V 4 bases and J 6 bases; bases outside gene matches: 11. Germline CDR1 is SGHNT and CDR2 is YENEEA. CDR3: CASSSPPGGTAGELFF. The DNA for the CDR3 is TGTGCCAGCAGCTCACCCCCCGGGGGGACGGCCGGGGAGCTGTTTTTT.

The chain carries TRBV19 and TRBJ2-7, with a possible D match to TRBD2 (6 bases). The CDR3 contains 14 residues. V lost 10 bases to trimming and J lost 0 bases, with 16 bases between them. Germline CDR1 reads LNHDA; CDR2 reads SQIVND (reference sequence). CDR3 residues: CATSFRGASYEQYF. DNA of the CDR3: TGTGCCACCTCTTTCCGCGGGGCCTCCTACGAGCAGTACTTC.

CDR3 sequence reads: CASSEVGTSAPDTQYF. CDR3 sequence (DNA): TGTGCCAGCAGTGAAGTGGGGACTAGCGCGCCGGATACGCAGTATTTT. V usage is TRBV6-4 and J usage is TRBJ2-3; 10 positions agree with TRBD2. Losses at the gene ends were 3 bases for V and 6 bases for J; bases not matched to a gene: 9. Germline lookup yields CDR1 MRHNA and CDR2 SNTAGT. The CDR3 consists of 16 residues.

As DNA, the CDR3 is TGTGCCCGTAAACAGGGGGATACGCAGTATTTT. Its translation is CARKQGDTQYF. V and J are TRBV30 and TRBJ2-3; 7 nucleotides line up with TRBD1. Germline V CDR1 and CDR2: GTSNPN, SVGIG (reference sequence). The V and J ends lost 8 bases and 6 bases, in that order; junction bases with no gene match: 5. The CDR3 runs to 11 residues.

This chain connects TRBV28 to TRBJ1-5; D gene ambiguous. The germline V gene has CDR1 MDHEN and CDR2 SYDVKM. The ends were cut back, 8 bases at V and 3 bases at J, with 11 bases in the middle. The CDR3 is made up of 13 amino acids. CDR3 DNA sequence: TGTGCCAGCGTCCGAACATACAATCAGCCCCAGCATTTT. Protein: CASVRTYNQPQHF.

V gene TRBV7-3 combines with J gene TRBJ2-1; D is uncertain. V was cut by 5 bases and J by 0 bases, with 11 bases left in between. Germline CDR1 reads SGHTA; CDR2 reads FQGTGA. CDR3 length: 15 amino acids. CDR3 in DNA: TGTGCCAGCAGCCCTTTTCCCCTCTCCTACAATGAGCAGTTCTTC. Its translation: CASSPFPLSYNEQFF.

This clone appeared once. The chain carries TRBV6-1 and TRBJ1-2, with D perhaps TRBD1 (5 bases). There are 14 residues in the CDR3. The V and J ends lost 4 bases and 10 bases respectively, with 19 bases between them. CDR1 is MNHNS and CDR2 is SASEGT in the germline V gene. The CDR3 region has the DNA TGTGCCAGCAGTGTGACAGACGACAGTAGTGACTACACCTTC. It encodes CASSVTDDSSDYTF.

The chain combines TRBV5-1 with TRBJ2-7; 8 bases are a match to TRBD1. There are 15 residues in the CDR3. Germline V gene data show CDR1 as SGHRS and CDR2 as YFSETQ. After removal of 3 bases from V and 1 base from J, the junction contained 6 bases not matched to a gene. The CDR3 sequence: CASSSGTGHSYEQYF. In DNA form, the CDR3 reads TGCGCCAGCAGCTCCGGGACAGGCCATTCCTACGAGCAGTACTTC. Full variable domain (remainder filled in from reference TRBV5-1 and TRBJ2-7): KAGVTQTPRYLIKTRGQQVTLSCSPISGHRSVSWYQQTPGQGLQFLFEYFSETQRNKGNFPGRFSGRQFSNSRSEMNVSTLELGDSALYLCASSSGTGHSYEQYFGPGTRLTVT.

CDR3 sequence reads: CASSVEAGYYNEQFF. CDR3 nucleotide sequence: TGTGCCAGCAGCGTAGAAGCGGGATACTACAATGAGCAGTTCTTC. The chain combines TRBV9 with TRBJ2-1; 7 bases match TRBD2. The V segment lost 0 bases and the J segment 3 bases; nucleotides outside the gene matches: 3. The CDR3 has 15 residues. Germline V gene lookup returns CDR1 SGDLS and CDR2 YYNGEE.

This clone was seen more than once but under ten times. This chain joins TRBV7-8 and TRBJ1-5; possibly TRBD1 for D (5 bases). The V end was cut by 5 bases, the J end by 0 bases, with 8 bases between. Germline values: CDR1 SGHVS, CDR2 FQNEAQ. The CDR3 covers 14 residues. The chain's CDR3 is CASSQGHSNQPQHF. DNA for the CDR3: TGTGCCAGCAGCCAGGGCCATAGCAATCAGCCCCAGCATTTT.

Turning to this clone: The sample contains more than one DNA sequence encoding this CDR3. The CDR3 spells CASSPDSNYGYTF. The CDR3 coding sequence is TGTGCCAGCTCACCAGACAGTAACTATGGCTACACCTTC. The chain employs TRBV18 and TRBJ1-2; possible D gene TRBD1, 5 bases. Germline CDR1 is KGHSH and CDR2 is LQKENI. V was cut by 2 bases and J by 1 base, with 5 bases left in between. CDR3 length: 13 amino acids.

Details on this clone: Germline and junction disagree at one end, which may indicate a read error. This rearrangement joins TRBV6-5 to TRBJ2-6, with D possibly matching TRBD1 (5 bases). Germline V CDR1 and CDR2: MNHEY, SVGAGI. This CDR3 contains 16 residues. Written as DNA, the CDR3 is TGTGCCAGCAGTTACTCGGTCTACTCTGGGGCCAACGGCCTGACTTTC. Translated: CASSYSVYSGANGLTF.

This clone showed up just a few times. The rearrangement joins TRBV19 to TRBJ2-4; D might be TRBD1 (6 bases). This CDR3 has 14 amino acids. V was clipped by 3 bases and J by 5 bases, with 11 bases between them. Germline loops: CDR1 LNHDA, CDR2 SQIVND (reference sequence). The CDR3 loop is CASSMGQGQNIQYF. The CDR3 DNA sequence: TGTGCCAGTAGTATGGGTCAGGGGCAAAACATTCAGTACTTC.

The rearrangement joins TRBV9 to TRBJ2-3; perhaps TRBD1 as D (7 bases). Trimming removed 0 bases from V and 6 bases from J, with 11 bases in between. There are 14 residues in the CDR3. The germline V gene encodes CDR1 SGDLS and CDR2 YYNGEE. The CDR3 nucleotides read TGTGCCAGCAGCGTAGGTCAGGGGGGTGATACGCAGTATTTT. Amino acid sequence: CASSVGQGGDTQYF.

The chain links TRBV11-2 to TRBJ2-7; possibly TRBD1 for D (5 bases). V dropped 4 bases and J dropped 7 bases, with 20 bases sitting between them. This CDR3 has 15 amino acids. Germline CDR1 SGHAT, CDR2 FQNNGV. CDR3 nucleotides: TGTGCCAGCAGCTGGAGACAGCAGACGATCAGGGAGCAGTACTTC. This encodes CASSWRQQTIREQYF.

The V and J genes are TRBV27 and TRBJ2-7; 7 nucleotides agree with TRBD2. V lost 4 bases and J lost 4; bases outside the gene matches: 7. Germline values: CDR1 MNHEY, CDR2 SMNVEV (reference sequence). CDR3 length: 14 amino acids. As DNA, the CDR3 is TGTGCCAGCAGTTACGGTAGTAGCGGGTACGAGCAGTACTTC. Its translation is CASSYGSSGYEQYF.

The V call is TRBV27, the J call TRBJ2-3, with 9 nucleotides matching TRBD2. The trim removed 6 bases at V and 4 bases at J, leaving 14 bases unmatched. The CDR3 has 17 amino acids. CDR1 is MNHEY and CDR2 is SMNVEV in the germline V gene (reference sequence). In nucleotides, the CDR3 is TGTGCCAGCAGCCTCACCTTAGCGGGAGTCGGGGCAGATACGCAGTATTTT. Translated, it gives CASSLTLAGVGADTQYF.